Listed here is a single T cell receptor (beta chain). Trimming pared 4 bases from V and 5 bases from J, leaving 21 bases between. The CDR3 is 16 residues long. Germline loops: CDR1 SGHNT, CDR2 YYREEE (reference sequence). In the original analysis: Researchers report that nucleated cell counts were estimated from reference gene primer amplification. Data came from immunoSEQ multiplex PCR; TCRdb stores just in-frame clones and leaves some out. V and J calls and clone size come straight from that table; D and trimming were deduced from the DNA. The repertoire holds over 150,000 clones, with less than 90% as singletons. This entry comes from a study of blood T cell repertoires in COVID-19. Study-level information: The samples span acute and convalescent COVID-19 from the United States, Italy and Spain. PBMCs, B-cell-depleted T cells, or T cells provided the cDNA or gDNA that made up the material.

This TCR was sampled from a man between 18 and 29 years old with active or convalescent COVID-19. The genes are TRBV5-4 and TRBJ2-5, with a tentative D call TRBD2 (6 bases). Sequenced input: peripheral blood. As DNA, the CDR3 is TGTGCCAGCAGCCCAAATAGCGGAGCTCAAGGGGAGACCCAGTACTTC. The encoded protein is CASSPNSGAQGETQYF.